This is a list of T cell receptor beta chains from one sample in a study of PD-1 blockade in classical Hodgkin lymphoma. Clones were sequenced by immunoSEQ multiplex PCR, and TCRdb holds only the in-frame ones, with some missing. The profile covers under 4,500 clones, with around 87% appearing a single time and 25% to 30% taken by the ten largest. Sample: CD4+ T cells from blood, taken at baseline. The receptors here all came from a human donor with classical Hodgkin lymphoma. Both conserved end residues are part of each CDR3. Not all rows give a size; the values are once, few, many and, for expanded clones, a class.

CDR3: CASSGGQITARADNEQFF; J: TRBJ2-1; size: .; V: TRBV5-1
CDR3: CASSQDNHENRDTQYF; J: TRBJ2-3; size: .; V: TRBV4-2
CDR3: CASSWGAWQPQHF; J: TRBJ1-5; size: once; V: TRBV6-6
CDR3: CATNNRDENYGYTF; J: TRBJ1-2; size: .; V: TRBV10-3
CDR3: CASRSTGITEAFF; J: TRBJ1-1; size: .; V: TRBV11-2
CDR3: CASSYQGATGANVLTF; J: TRBJ2-6; size: .; V: TRBV6-5
CDR3: CAIKGGPGELFF; J: TRBJ2-2; size: .; V: TRBV10-3
CDR3: CASSVDGTYGYTF; J: TRBJ1-2; size: .; V: TRBV9
CDR3: CASQGASNQPQHF; J: TRBJ1-5; size: once; V: TRBV30
CDR3: CASSSLRGRYEQFF; J: TRBJ2-1; size: .; V: TRBV14
CDR3: CASSEAGIKPYNEQFF; J: TRBJ2-1; size: .; V: TRBV6-1
CDR3: CAWSVQGNEQFF; J: TRBJ2-1; size: .; V: TRBV30
CDR3: CASSVGDRATDTQYF; J: TRBJ2-3; size: .; V: TRBV9
CDR3: CASSRGTGLLTGELFF; J: TRBJ2-2; size: .; V: TRBV5-4
CDR3: CASSGTGPTNQPQHF; J: TRBJ1-5; size: .; V: TRBV6-6
CDR3: CASSPKGPYEQYF; J: TRBJ2-7; size: .; V: TRBV7-9
CDR3: CASSFVQSYGYTF; J: TRBJ1-2; size: .; V: TRBV28
CDR3: CASSRPPGQGQETQYF; J: TRBJ2-5; size: .; V: TRBV11-2
CDR3: CARTSYNEQFF; J: TRBJ2-1; size: once; V: TRBV30
CDR3: CASRRLAGTGVQETQYF; J: TRBJ2-5; size: .; V: TRBV21-1
CDR3: CASNRQGANTIYF; J: TRBJ1-3; size: few; V: TRBV6-5
CDR3: CASSQGSGTTLYTQYF; J: TRBJ2-3; size: .; V: TRBV5-1
CDR3: CASSYQVSGANVLTF; J: TRBJ2-6; size: .; V: TRBV6-6
CDR3: CAISTGQGLTNTEAFF; J: TRBJ1-1; size: .; V: TRBV10-3